This T cell receptor (beta chain) was identified in a study of T cell clonality in common variable immunodeficiency. This clone was observed many times. Its antigen is not known. The sequenced fragment ends 3 residues before the CDR3 boundary, so the rest is inferred from the germline J gene. Libraries were prepared by immunoSEQ multiplex PCR; TCRdb keeps only in-frame clonotypes and omits some of them. In total the sample includes under 30,000 clones, none of them seen once. The CDR3 covers 14 residues. V lost 3 bases, J lost 2 bases, and 6 bases stayed unmatched. CDR1 and CDR2 from the germline V gene are DFQATT and SNEGSKA (reference sequence). Study observations and caveats: Fewer TCRbeta clones were shared among CVID subjects than controls. CVID patient heterogeneity limited repertoire-clinical complication correlations.

The TCR sequence derives from a person aged 18 to 75 in good health. Sequencing used peripheral blood mononuclear cells. This chain links TRBV20-1 with TRBJ2-5; 7 nucleotides align to TRBD2. The covered CDR3 bases are TGCAGTGCTAGGCGGGACTACTCTCAAGAGACC. This sequence encodes CSARRDYSQET. The entire CDR3 sequence reads CSARRDYSQETQYF.